A selection of T cell receptor beta chains follows, all from one sample in a study of shared clonotypes between healthy human individuals. Libraries were prepared by immunoSEQ multiplex PCR; TCRdb keeps only in-frame clonotypes and omits some of them. The sample carries around 2,000,000 clones, about 95% recorded once. Sequencing was performed on naive CD8+ T cells sorted from blood. The receptors were sampled from a man between 18 and 35 years old in good health. Each CDR3 is given with its conserved first and last residue.

J,V,CDR3
TRBJ2-5,TRBV5-4,CASSGGIQGVQETQYF
TRBJ1-6,TRBV4-1,CASSPRVLYNSPLHF
TRBJ2-3,TRBV29-1,CSVPHSGDSLTTDTQYF
TRBJ1-5,TRBV5-6,CASSLSGDNQPQHF
TRBJ1-6,TRBV5-6,CASSLMTGNNSPLHF
TRBJ2-3,TRBV11-2,CASSLAGLAYPDTQYF
TRBJ2-7,TRBV6-5,CASSYSEGSGEQYF
TRBJ2-5,TRBV9,CASSSPITGGAETQYF
TRBJ1-1,TRBV11-2,CASSPGTANTEAFF
TRBJ2-7,TRBV27,CASSPGQGTYEQYF
TRBJ2-2,TRBV15,CATRLAENTGELFF
TRBJ2-3,TRBV15,CATSQGDSSTDTQYF
TRBJ2-3,TRBV27,CASSLVGVTSTDTQYF
TRBJ1-1,TRBV4-2,CASSQWDRGNTEAFF